Shown below are 21 T cell receptor beta chains from a single sample sequenced in a study of Ad26.COV2.S vaccination and SARS-CoV-2 variants. The data were produced by immunoSEQ multiplex PCR, yet TCRdb's version contains in-frame clones alone and is incomplete. The table records about 350,000 clones, more than 75% of them present only once. The treatment was: 19 received Ad26.COV2.S at low or high dose, single or two shots; roughly five received placebo; per-sample allocation not given. The investigators took samples on day 63 after the first vaccine or placebo injection. This sample comprised peripheral blood, obtained in a trial of Ad26.COV2.S vaccine versus placebo. Receptors were obtained from a person between 18 and 59 years old who received the Ad26.COV2.S COVID-19 vaccine or a placebo.

V usage is TRBV4-2 and J usage is TRBJ1-1; D is perhaps TRBD1 (5 bases). Deletions cut 1 base from V and 1 base from J, with 13 bases between. Germline V CDR1 and CDR2: LGHNA, YNFKEQ. The CDR3 runs to 16 residues. The CDR3 loop is CASSQASGRWNTEAFF. The CDR3 coding sequence is TGTGCCAGCAGCCAAGCATCGGGACGGTGGAACACTGAAGCTTTCTTT.

The chain has TRBV24-1 and TRBJ2-1; the match to TRBD2 covers 10 bases. CDR1 and CDR2 from the germline V gene are KGHDR and SFDVKD. This CDR3 has 15 residues. V dropped 6 bases and J dropped 7; count of bases not matched to a gene: 8. CDR3 nucleotide sequence: TGTGCCACCAGTATCAGCGGGGGGGCTAAGAATGAGCAGTTCTTC. Protein: CATSISGGAKNEQFF.

This chain uses TRBV11-2 with TRBJ2-5; 7 bases are a match to TRBD1. V lost 5 bases and J lost 2; bases outside the gene matches: 8. The CDR3 loop spans 15 amino acids. The germline CDR1 and CDR2 sequences are SGHAT and FQNNGV. The CDR3 nucleotides are TGTGCCAGCAGCCTCCTAGACAGGGCACAAGAGACCCAGTACTTC. Protein product: CASSLLDRAQETQYF.

This clone came up once. The V call is TRBV2, the J call TRBJ1-5; no definite D call. V was trimmed by 6 bases and J by 4 bases, leaving 7 bases between them. This CDR3 comprises 12 residues. CDR1 and CDR2 (germline): SNHLY, FYNNEI. The CDR3 reads CASRTGNQPQHF. CDR3 nucleotides: TGTGCCAGCAGGACGGGGAATCAGCCCCAGCATTTT. The full variable domain, with the rest looked up from reference TRBV2 and TRBJ1-5, is EPEVTQTPSHQVTQMGQEVILRCVPISNHLYFYWYRQILGQKVEFLVSFYNNEISEKSEIFDDQFSVERPDGSNFTLKIRSTKLEDSAMYFCASRTGNQPQHFGDGTRLSIL.

This clone was observed a few times. The chain is built from TRBV9 and TRBJ1-6, with TRBD1 identical over 8 bases. CDR3 length equals 16 residues. Trimming removed 0 bases from V and 8 bases from J; junction bases left unmatched: 7. Per the germline V gene, CDR1 is SGDLS and CDR2 is YYNGEE. The CDR3 reads CASSVDPGGRDSPLHF. The CDR3 region has the DNA TGTGCCAGCAGCGTAGACCCAGGGGGCAGGGATTCACCCCTCCACTTT.

A note on this clone: The identical CDR3 is also encoded by other nucleotide sequences in the sample. The gene calls are TRBV19 and TRBJ1-1, with a tentative D call TRBD1 (5 bases). The CDR3 is 13 residues long. Germline CDR1 and CDR2: LNHDA and SQIVND (reference sequence). V was cut by 3 bases and J by 1 base, with 6 bases left in between. CDR3 nucleotides: TGTGCCAGTAGTATTAGGGGGAACACTGAAGCTTTCTTT. This gives the protein CASSIRGNTEAFF.

The chain links TRBV4-2 to TRBJ1-2; weak D call: TRBD1 (6 bases). Trimming left V 0 bases short and J 5 bases short, with 10 bases between. Per the germline V gene, CDR1 is LGHNA and CDR2 is YNFKEQ. This CDR3 region has 14 residues. DNA for the CDR3: TGTGCCAGCAGCCAAGATACAGGGCAGTATGGCTACACCTTC. Translated: CASSQDTGQYGYTF.

J is TRBJ2-7 and V is TRBV9; the match to TRBD2 covers 12 bases. The CDR3 loop spans 15 amino acids. Trimming took 3 bases from V and 5 from J; bases not matched to a gene: 6. Germline values: CDR1 SGDLS, CDR2 YYNGEE. Here the CDR3 DNA reads TGTGCCAGCAGCGCATCTAGCGGGGGGGCGGACGAGCAGTACTTC. Amino acid sequence: CASSASSGGADEQYF.

The chain joins TRBV10-3 to TRBJ2-3, with 8 bases fitting TRBD2. V lost 6 bases and J lost 3; bases outside the gene matches: 2. The germline CDR1 and CDR2 sequences are ENHRY and SYGVKD. The length of the CDR3 is 13 residues. For the CDR3, the DNA is TGTGCCATCAGAGCGGGGGTTACAGATACGCAGTATTTT. Amino acids: CAIRAGVTDTQYF.

This chain connects TRBV6-5 to TRBJ1-1, with no clear D. Germline V CDR1 and CDR2: MNHEY, SVGAGI. V dropped 0 bases and J dropped 6 bases, with 17 bases sitting between them. The CDR3 loop spans 16 amino acids. The CDR3 sequence is CASSYSPWRAKAEAFF. The CDR3 region has the DNA TGTGCCAGCAGTTACTCCCCCTGGAGGGCAAAGGCTGAAGCTTTCTTT.

This clone turned up a few times. The chain links TRBV2 to TRBJ1-1; D is perhaps TRBD1 (5 bases). CDR1 and CDR2 from the germline V gene are SNHLY and FYNNEI. The CDR3 runs to 13 residues. V lost 2 bases and J 7 bases, leaving 11 bases between the germline ends. The CDR3 sequence is CASSEMGGYEAFF. The CDR3 DNA reads TGTGCCAGCAGTGAAATGGGGGGGTATGAAGCTTTCTTT.

The V call is TRBV7-9, the J call TRBJ1-2, with TRBD1 matching over 10 bases. V trimming: 5 bases; J trimming: 3 bases; junction bases outside the gene matches: 6. This CDR3 is 15 amino acids long. Per the germline V gene, CDR1 is SEHNR and CDR2 is FQNEAQ (reference sequence). CDR3 loop: CASSPGQGDDYGYTF. In DNA, the CDR3 is TGTGCCAGCAGCCCCGGACAGGGGGACGACTATGGCTACACCTTC.

The chain has TRBV6-2 or TRBV6-3 and TRBJ1-2, with a possible D match to TRBD1 (5 bases). The germline CDR1 and CDR2 sequences are MNHEY and SVGEGT. V was clipped by 5 bases and J by 8 bases, with 18 bases between them. The CDR3 runs to 14 residues. The CDR3 DNA reads as TGTGCCAGCAGTCCCCCTACCGGGACCCGGGGCTACACCTTC. It encodes CASSPPTGTRGYTF.

This chain joins TRBV4-3 and TRBJ1-4; D not certain. Trimming took off 2 bases at V and 10 bases at J, with 17 bases between the two ends. The CDR3 covers 15 residues. Germline-derived CDR1 and CDR2 are LGHNA and YSLEER. In DNA, the CDR3 is TGCGCCAGCAGCCAACAACTCAGCCAAGCGGGAAAACTGTTTTTT. It yields the protein CASSQQLSQAGKLFF.

V usage is TRBV5-4 and J usage is TRBJ2-5; D is possibly TRBD1 (6 bases). The V and J ends lost 1 base and 5 bases respectively, with 15 bases between them. Germline V gives CDR1 SGHNT, CDR2 YYREEE (reference sequence). This CDR3 contains 15 residues. CDR3 DNA sequence: TGTGCCAGCAGCTTGCCCGGGACACTGGGGGAGACCCAGTACTTC. Its translation: CASSLPGTLGETQYF.

CDR3 sequence reads: CASSLRFGQPQHF. The CDR3 DNA reads TGTGCCAGCAGCTTAAGGTTTGGGCAGCCCCAGCATTTT. The chain uses TRBV7-3 and TRBJ1-5; D is unclear. Deletions cut 1 base from V and 7 bases from J, with 8 bases between. Looked up from germline, CDR1 is SGHTA and CDR2 is FQGTGA. The CDR3 runs 13 residues.

The V call is TRBV5-5, the J call TRBJ1-4; D perhaps matches TRBD1 (6 bases). The CDR3 runs 16 residues. Germline CDR1 and CDR2: SGHKS and YYEKEE (reference sequence). V was shortened by 4 bases and J by 0 bases, with 13 bases between the two germline ends. CDR3 amino acids: CASSRGGATTNEKLFF. DNA for the CDR3: TGTGCCAGCAGCCGAGGGGGGGCGACAACTAATGAAAAACTGTTTTTT.

The chain employs TRBV19 and TRBJ1-2; D might be TRBD1 (5 bases). The CDR3 runs to 15 residues. Trimming stripped 7 bases from V and 3 bases from J, with 18 bases between. Germline CDR1 reads LNHDA; CDR2 reads SQIVND (reference sequence). Written as DNA, the CDR3 is TGTGCCAGTACCCCCGGGACGGCAGGCGACTATGGCTACACCTTC. It translates to CASTPGTAGDYGYTF. Based on the CDR3 plus reference TRBV19 and TRBJ1-2, the full variable domain is DGGITQSPKYLFRKEGQNVTLSCEQNLNHDAMYWYRQDPGQGLRLIYYSQIVNDFQKGDIAEGYSVSREKKESFPLTVTSAQKNPTAFYLCASTPGTAGDYGYTFGSGTRLTVV.

The chain carries TRBV30 and TRBJ2-2, with 7 positions matching TRBD2. Looked up from germline, CDR1 is GTSNPN and CDR2 is SVGIG (reference sequence). CDR3 length: 11 residues. Here the CDR3 reads CAGRATGELFF. The CDR3 DNA reads as TGTGCAGGGAGGGCGACCGGGGAGCTGTTTTTT.

This chain links TRBV5-3 with TRBJ1-5; 10 bases fit TRBD1. TRBV5-3 is known as an ORF, though its function is uncertain. This CDR3 contains 15 residues. J lost 7 bases, V lost 1 base, and 5 bases had no gene match. The chain's CDR3 is CARSLSGTGEQPQHF. The CDR3 coding sequence is TGTGCCAGAAGCTTGTCCGGGACAGGGGAACAGCCCCAGCATTTT.

CDR3 nucleotides: TGTGCCAGCAGAGAGGGACCGAACTATGGCTACACCTTC. The encoded protein is CASREGPNYGYTF. The J gene is TRBJ1-2, the V gene TRBV6-4, with a tentative D call TRBD1 (5 bases). CDR1 and CDR2 (germline): MRHNA, SNTAGT. The CDR3 runs to 13 residues. V was cut by 6 bases and J by 2 bases, with 10 bases left in between.